The 31 T cell receptor beta chains listed next were all sequenced from one sample in a study of blood T cell repertoires in COVID-19. Generated by immunoSEQ multiplex PCR, the TCRdb table keeps only in-frame clones and is missing some. The data contain 190,000 or so clones, more than 75% of them singletons. The sample consisted of peripheral blood. All receptors derive from a woman aged 18-29 years who had recovered from COVID-19.

The genes are TRBV10-1 and TRBJ2-7; a weak D match, TRBD2 (6 bases). The CDR3 loop spans 13 amino acids. V lost 10 bases and J 2 bases, leaving 15 bases between the germline ends. Germline assignment: CDR1 WNHNN and CDR2 SYGVQD (reference sequence). CDR3 DNA sequence: TGCGCCAACCCGGGCGGGGAAGCCTACGAGCAGTACTTC. The encoded protein is CANPGGEAYEQYF.

The rearrangement joins TRBV12-3 or TRBV12-4 to TRBJ2-7; D perhaps matches TRBD1 (6 bases). V was clipped by 5 bases and J by 3 bases, with 11 bases between them. The CDR3 is 13 residues long. The CDR3 loop is CASSAPGHYEQYF. In nucleotides, the CDR3 is TGTGCCAGCAGTGCACCGGGACACTACGAGCAGTACTTC.

The V gene is TRBV21-1, the J gene TRBJ2-1; no check of the table's D call, TRBD1, against the DNA was made. TRBV21-1 is labeled a pseudogene. The CDR3 consists of 15 residues. The CDR3 DNA sequence: TGTGCCAGCAGCAAAGCGGGGACAGGGGTTGTTGAGCAGTTCTTC. Translation gives CASSKAGTGVVEQFF.

The genes are TRBV4-3 and TRBJ2-3; 8 bases fit TRBD2. V lost 5 bases, J lost 5 bases, and 9 bases stayed unmatched. CDR3 length: 15 amino acids. The germline CDR1 and CDR2 sequences are LGHNA and YSLEER. In nucleotides, the CDR3 is TGCGCCAGCAGCAATAGCGGGAAAAATGAAGATACGCAGTATTTT. Its translation: CASSNSGKNEDTQYF.

The chain has TRBV6-4 and TRBJ2-5; 9 bases align to TRBD1. Germline V gene lookup returns CDR1 MRHNA and CDR2 SNTAGT. This CDR3 region has 13 residues. The J segment lost 5 bases and the V segment lost 3 bases, leaving 1 base of the junction unmatched. The CDR3 loop is CASSETGGETQYF. CDR3 DNA: TGTGCCAGCAGTGAAACAGGGGGCGAGACCCAGTACTTC.

The chain employs TRBV9 and TRBJ1-2; D remains ambiguous. The CDR3 contains 14 residues. Germline V lookup: CDR1 SGDLS, CDR2 YYNGEE. The V and J ends lost 4 bases and 3 bases respectively, with 13 bases between them. CDR3 sequence (DNA): TGTGCCAGCAGCCCGGGAGACTATGACTATGGCTACACCTTC. Protein sequence: CASSPGDYDYGYTF.

The chain employs TRBV7-8 and TRBJ1-2; no clear D gene. V was trimmed by 5 bases and J by 4 bases, leaving 17 bases between them. This CDR3 has 15 amino acids. The germline V gene encodes CDR1 SGHVS and CDR2 FQNEAQ. The DNA for the CDR3 is TGTGCCAGCAGCCCCGCCCTCGGGGTCGGCTATGGCTACACCTTC. The encoded protein is CASSPALGVGYGYTF.

This clone was detected only a few times. This rearrangement joins TRBV6-6 to TRBJ1-3; D perhaps matches TRBD1 (5 bases). V lost 2 bases to trimming and J lost 8 bases, with 10 bases between them. This CDR3 is built from 13 residues. Looked up from germline, CDR1 is MNHNY and CDR2 is SVGAGI (reference sequence). The CDR3 reads CASSYRQGDTIYF. As DNA, the CDR3 is TGTGCCAGCAGTTACAGGCAGGGTGACACCATATATTTT.

The chain links TRBV11-2 to TRBJ2-1, with D perhaps matching TRBD1 (6 bases). The germline gives CDR1 SGHAT, CDR2 FQNNGV. Between the trimmed V and J ends, which lost 0 bases and 7 bases, there was a span of 25 bases. The CDR3 spans 19 residues. The CDR3 DNA reads TGTGCCAGCAGCTTAGATCGCCTGAGTGCCCAGGGGATAAGGAATGAGCAGTTCTTC. This translates into CASSLDRLSAQGIRNEQFF.

This sequence joins TRBV9 and TRBJ2-7; D possibly corresponds to TRBD2 (5 bases). Germline V gives CDR1 SGDLS, CDR2 YYNGEE. V was cut by 0 bases and J by 3 bases, with 13 bases left in between. The CDR3 is made up of 15 amino acids. The CDR3 spells CASSVEGTEGYEQYF. The DNA of the CDR3 is TGTGCCAGCAGCGTAGAGGGCACAGAGGGCTACGAGCAGTACTTC.

This rearrangement joins TRBV4-3 to TRBJ2-3; D may be TRBD2 (5 bases). The CDR3 has 16 residues. Germline values: CDR1 LGHNA, CDR2 YSLEER. V was pared by 3 bases and J by 1 base, with 14 bases between. For the CDR3, the DNA is TGCGCCAGCAGCCATGCCGCTAGCTCAGGCACAGATACGCAGTATTTT. Protein: CASSHAASSGTDTQYF.

This clone was counted a single time. The chain recombines TRBV2 with TRBJ2-1; maybe TRBD2 (6 bases). Trimming cost V 5 bases and J 5 bases, with 13 bases left between them. The length of the CDR3 is 14 residues. Germline V gene sequence: CDR1 SNHLY, CDR2 FYNNEI. The CDR3, as DNA: TGTGCCAGCAGTTCGGGACTGGGCCACAATGAGCAGTTCTTC. Translating it yields CASSSGLGHNEQFF.

The CDR3 loop reads CASSDPGQSSSYEQYF. The CDR3 bases are TGTGCCAGCAGCGATCCGGGACAGTCAAGCTCCTACGAGCAGTACTTC. The V call is TRBV11-2, the J call TRBJ2-7; 7 nucleotides match TRBD1. With 5 bases clipped from V and 0 bases from J, the junction kept 10 bases outside the gene matches. CDR3 length equals 16 residues. In germline, CDR1 is SGHAT, CDR2 FQNNGV.

The rearrangement uses TRBV6-6 and TRBJ2-3, with TRBD2 matching over 7 bases. The CDR3 spans 13 residues. Germline V gene lookup returns CDR1 MNHNY and CDR2 SVGAGI (reference sequence). In nucleotides, the CDR3 is TGTTCCCTGGGGAGGGAAAGCACAGATACGCAGTATTTT. Translating it yields CSLGRESTDTQYF.

This clone has just a few counts. DNA of the CDR3: TGTGCCAGCAGTGAGGGGGGTTGGGGCTACACCTTC. It specifies CASSEGGWGYTF. J is TRBJ1-2 and V is TRBV6-1; D may be TRBD1 (5 bases). Germline lookup yields CDR1 MNHNS and CDR2 SASEGT. The V and J ends lost 3 bases and 8 bases respectively, with 10 bases between them. CDR3 length: 12 amino acids.

Worth noting for this clone: Other DNA sequences in this specimen translate into the identical CDR3. The gene calls are TRBV19 and TRBJ1-1; 7 bases are a match to TRBD1. This CDR3 is 13 amino acids long. Germline trimming cut 4 bases from V and 3 bases from J; bases unmatched to any gene: 2. Germline V lookup: CDR1 LNHDA, CDR2 SQIVND (reference sequence). For the CDR3, the DNA is TGTGCCAGTAGTACCCAGGGGGACACTGAAGCTTTCTTT. It encodes CASSTQGDTEAFF.

V gene TRBV2 combines with J gene TRBJ1-5, with D possibly matching TRBD1 (5 bases). The V and J ends lost 7 bases and 0 bases respectively, with 10 bases between them. CDR1 SNHLY and CDR2 FYNNEI come from the germline V gene. The CDR3 length is 14 residues. This chain's CDR3 is CASTRQSSNQPQHF. CDR3 sequence (DNA): TGTGCCAGCACTCGACAGAGTAGCAATCAGCCCCAGCATTTT.

The V and J genes are TRBV10-3 and TRBJ2-6; TRBD2 matches at 13 bases. The J segment lost 1 base and the V segment lost 10 bases, leaving 4 bases of the junction unmatched. Germline assignment: CDR1 ENHRY and CDR2 SYGVKD. This CDR3 is 16 amino acids long. Here the CDR3 reads CATRTSGGSGANVLTF. DNA for the CDR3: TGTGCCACCAGGACTAGCGGGGGATCTGGGGCCAACGTCCTGACTTTC.

This clone was observed a few times. The CDR3 region is CASSLRGGATKNIQYF. As DNA, the CDR3 is TGTGCCAGCAGCTTGCGCGGGGGGGCAACCAAAAACATTCAGTACTTC. The chain uses TRBV5-5 and TRBJ2-4, with 9 bases lining up with TRBD2. Losses at the gene ends were 1 base for V and 2 bases for J; bases not matched to a gene: 4. Germline CDR1 reads SGHKS; CDR2 reads YYEKEE (reference sequence). The CDR3 runs to 16 residues.

The V call is TRBV19, the J call TRBJ2-5, with 7 bases fitting TRBD1. Trimming at V came to 10 bases and at J to 2 bases, leaving 10 bases not matched to a gene. The germline CDR1 and CDR2 sequences are LNHDA and SQIVND (reference sequence). The CDR3 is 14 amino acids. CDR3 nucleotide sequence: TGTGCCACCTCAGGACAGGAGCGTCAAGAGACCCAGTACTTC. Residues: CATSGQERQETQYF.

This clone was recorded only once. CDR3 DNA sequence: TGTGCCAGCAGTGAACCAGCGGGGGGCTCGGTAGGGGAGACCCAGTACTTC. Amino acids: CASSEPAGGSVGETQYF. V gene TRBV2 combines with J gene TRBJ2-5, with 9 bases aligning to TRBD2. Unmatched junction bases numbered 12, after V lost 2 bases and J lost 5 bases. Germline CDR1 SNHLY, CDR2 FYNNEI. The CDR3 covers 17 residues. Filled out from reference TRBV2 and TRBJ2-5, the complete variable domain reads EPEVTQTPSHQVTQMGQEVILRCVPISNHLYFYWYRQILGQKVEFLVSFYNNEISEKSEIFDDQFSVERPDGSNFTLKIRSTKLEDSAMYFCASSEPAGGSVGETQYFGPGTRLLVL.

This clone was counted between two and nine times. This chain connects TRBV6-5 to TRBJ2-3; 8 nucleotides align to TRBD1. Germline V gene data show CDR1 as MNHEY and CDR2 as SVGAGI. V was clipped by 7 bases and J by 6 bases; unmatched bases: 12. The CDR3 loop spans 15 amino acids. The CDR3 sequence: CASKEGQAVSDTQYF. In DNA, the CDR3 is TGTGCCAGCAAAGAGGGACAGGCTGTTTCGGATACGCAGTATTTT.

The rearrangement uses TRBV27 and TRBJ2-1, with 7 bases lining up with TRBD2. Per the germline V gene, CDR1 is MNHEY and CDR2 is SMNVEV (reference sequence). This CDR3 has 16 amino acids. V shed 4 bases, J shed 3 bases, and the junction held 9 bases outside the gene matches. The CDR3 here is CASSWEGRTGYNEQFF. The CDR3 DNA is TGTGCCAGCAGTTGGGAGGGACGGACGGGCTACAATGAGCAGTTCTTC.

For this clone: Because the CDR3's place on the DNA is in doubt, the DNA is left out and the CDR3 is given as listed by TCRdb. The chain couples TRBV6-6 to TRBJ1-1. The CDR3 is made up of 13 amino acids, end residues included. Germline V gene sequence: CDR1 MNHNY, CDR2 SVGAGI (reference sequence). CDR3 in amino acids: CASFGPGGTEAFF.

J is TRBJ1-2 and V is TRBV5-6, with a tentative D call TRBD1 (5 bases). V shed 4 bases and J shed 3 bases, with 13 bases lying between them. This CDR3 comprises 14 residues. The germline CDR1 and CDR2 sequences are SGHDT and YYEEEE. The DNA of the CDR3 is TGTGCCAGCAGCGCCGGGGGTACTGACTATGGCTACACCTTC. Its protein product is CASSAGGTDYGYTF. Based on the CDR3 plus reference TRBV5-6 and TRBJ1-2, the full variable domain is DAGVTQSPTHLIKTRGQQVTLRCSPKSGHDTVSWYQQALGQGPQFIFQYYEEEERQRGNFPDRFSGHQFPNYSSELNVNALLLGDSALYLCASSAGGTDYGYTFGSGTRLTVV.

The DNA of the CDR3 is TGTGCCAGCAGCTCCCTTAGCGGGGGAGCCAAAAACATTCAGTACTTC. Its protein is CASSSLSGGAKNIQYF. The genes are TRBV5-4 and TRBJ2-4, with 9 bases lining up with TRBD2. The germline V gene encodes CDR1 SGHNT and CDR2 YYREEE (reference sequence). The trim removed 3 bases at V and 0 bases at J, leaving 4 bases unmatched. The CDR3 consists of 16 residues. The full variable domain, completed using reference TRBV5-4 and TRBJ2-4, is ETGVTQSPTHLIKTRGQQVTLRCSSQSGHNTVSWYQQALGQGPQFIFQYYREEENGRGNFPPRFSGLQFPNYSSELNVNALELDDSALYLCASSSLSGGAKNIQYFGAGTRLSVL.

This clone showed up just once. The chain combines TRBV29-1 with TRBJ2-1; 8 nucleotides align to TRBD1. Germline CDR1 and CDR2: SQVTM and ANQGSEA. This CDR3 comprises 14 residues. Unmatched junction bases numbered 4, after V lost 4 bases and J lost 2 bases. The CDR3: CSVVAGGTYNEQFF. DNA for the CDR3: TGCAGCGTTGTGGCAGGGGGCACCTACAATGAGCAGTTCTTC.

The chain has TRBV10-3 and TRBJ2-1, with 9 bases identical to TRBD2. Germline V gene data show CDR1 as ENHRY and CDR2 as SYGVKD. The CDR3 runs 17 residues. J gave up 8 bases and V 2 bases, and 13 bases lay outside the gene matches. This CDR3 is CAISEGNIAGVDHEQFF. CDR3 in DNA: TGTGCCATCAGTGAGGGGAATATAGCGGGAGTAGATCATGAGCAGTTCTTC.

This chain joins TRBV2 and TRBJ2-5, with D maybe TRBD1 (6 bases). CDR1 is SNHLY and CDR2 is FYNNEI in the germline V gene. The V and J ends lost 0 bases and 5 bases respectively, with 16 bases between them. This CDR3 has 16 amino acids. As DNA, the CDR3 is TGTGCCAGCAGTGAAGCGCAGGGGCGCCCGTGGGAGACCCAGTACTTC. Protein product: CASSEAQGRPWETQYF. Complete variable domain (other parts from reference TRBV2 and TRBJ2-5): EPEVTQTPSHQVTQMGQEVILRCVPISNHLYFYWYRQILGQKVEFLVSFYNNEISEKSEIFDDQFSVERPDGSNFTLKIRSTKLEDSAMYFCASSEAQGRPWETQYFGPGTRLLVL.

This chain joins TRBV30 and TRBJ1-1, with D uncertain. Germline V lookup: CDR1 GTSNPN, CDR2 SVGIG (reference sequence). V was pared by 7 bases and J by 6 bases, with 12 bases between. The CDR3 has 11 residues. This CDR3 is CASDSRSEAFF. CDR3 sequence (DNA): TGTGCCTCGGACTCTAGGTCTGAAGCTTTCTTT. The full variable domain, completed using reference TRBV30 and TRBJ1-1, is SQTIHQWPATLVQPVGSPLSLECTVEGTSNPNLYWYRQAAGRGLQLLFYSVGIGQISSEVPQNLSASRPQDRQFILSSKKLLLSDSGFYLCASDSRSEAFFGQGTRLTVV.

The CDR3 sequence is CAWSGEEKEKLFF. The DNA for the CDR3 is TGTGCCTGGAGTGGAGAGGAAAAGGAAAAACTGTTTTTT. The rearrangement links TRBV30 to TRBJ1-4; no definite D call. Germline V gene sequence: CDR1 GTSNPN, CDR2 SVGIG (reference sequence). V lost 1 base, J lost 8 bases, and 11 bases lay in between. The CDR3 is 13 residues long.